The clone carrying this TCR beta chain has just a few counts. Its specificity is unknown. The data were taken from a study of blood T cells in healthy people across ages. General study points: No conclusive comparison of naive versus antigen-experienced cells was possible with unsorted PBMCs.

It was with a sample-barcoded 5' primer and a J-beta primer mix that a second PCR of about 6 to 12 cycles was run. The template-switch adaptor, which had 12 random nucleotides, put a tag on each cDNA molecule. Each sample provided no less than 2.5 million CDR3-containing paired-end reads. TCRdb re-called the 5' RACE reads through MiXCR, storing one row per CDR3 protein. There are over a million distinct CDR3 sequences in the sample; roughly 59% occur only once, and over 6.5% lies in the top ten. Peripheral blood was drawn, roughly 10 milliliters per donor. The source is a young man in good health. Sequences were obtained from blood.

The CDR3 here is CASSRGTRSRNEQFF. The CDR3 DNA reads as TGTGCCAGCAGTAGGGGGACAAGAAGTCGGAATGAGCAGTTCTTC. The V call is TRBV6-5, the J call TRBJ2-1; D perhaps matches TRBD1 (6 bases). The CDR3 is 15 residues long. V was shortened by 5 bases and J by 7 bases, with 18 bases between the two germline ends. Germline V lookup: CDR1 MNHEY, CDR2 SVGAGI.